The clone carrying this T cell receptor beta chain showed up just once. Every immunoSEQ plate was one replicate of a subset's evenly spread DNA. Sequencing was performed with immunoSEQ multiplex PCR; in TCRdb, only in-frame clones are kept and a portion is missing. The repertoire holds some 500,000 clones, with 95% to 97% as singletons. These data belong to a study of shared clonotypes between healthy human individuals. Material: naive CD4+ T cells sorted from blood. As to subset: CD45RA+ positively selected. This TCR was recovered from a woman in her twenties or thirties in good health.

The CDR3 is CASSLTATNEKLFF. CDR3 DNA sequence: TGTGCCAGCAGTTTAACAGCAACTAATGAAAAACTGTTTTTT. The V gene is TRBV28, the J gene TRBJ1-4; D is uncertain. The V end lost 2 bases, the J end lost 0 bases, and 4 bases lay between the germline ends. Germline-derived CDR1 and CDR2 are MDHEN and SYDVKM. The CDR3 covers 14 residues.